The following is a T cell receptor (beta chain) sequence with its context. The data belong to a study of long-term antiretroviral therapy in people with HIV. Investigators performed immunoSEQ version v3.0 at survey level. The assay was immunoSEQ multiplex PCR, and TCRdb's table has in-frame clones only and misses some. The profile shows tens of thousands of clones, around nine tenths of them singletons. The CDR3 contains 15 residues. Per the germline V gene, CDR1 is SGHRS and CDR2 is YFSETQ. V lost 0 bases and J 0 bases, leaving 7 bases between the germline ends. V gene TRBV5-1 combines with J gene TRBJ1-3; D unresolved. This clonotype was obtained from a woman aged 45-65 years with HIV. This sample comprised unsorted PBMCs, obtained 0.1 years before starting antiretroviral therapy. The DNA for the CDR3 is TGCGCCAGCAGCTTGGCCGCAGGCTCTGGAAACACCATATATTTT. Its translation is CASSLAAGSGNTIYF.